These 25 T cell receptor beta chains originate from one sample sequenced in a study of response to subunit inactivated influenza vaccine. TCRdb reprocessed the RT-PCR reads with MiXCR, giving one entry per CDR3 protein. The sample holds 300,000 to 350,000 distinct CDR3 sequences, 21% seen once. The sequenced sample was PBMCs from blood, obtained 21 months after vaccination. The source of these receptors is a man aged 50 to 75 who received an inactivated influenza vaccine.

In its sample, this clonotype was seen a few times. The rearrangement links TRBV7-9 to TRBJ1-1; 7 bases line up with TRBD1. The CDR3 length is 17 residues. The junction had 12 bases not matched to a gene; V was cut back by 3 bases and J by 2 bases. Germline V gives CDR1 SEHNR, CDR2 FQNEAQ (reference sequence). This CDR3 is CASSLSFGTVKNTEAFF. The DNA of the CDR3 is TGTGCCAGCAGCTTGTCCTTCGGGACAGTAAAAAACACTGAAGCTTTCTTT.

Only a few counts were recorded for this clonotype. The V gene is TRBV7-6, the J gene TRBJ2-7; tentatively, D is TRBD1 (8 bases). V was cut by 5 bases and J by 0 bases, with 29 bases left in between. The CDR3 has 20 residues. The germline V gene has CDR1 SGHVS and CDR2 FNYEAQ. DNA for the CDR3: TGTGCCAGCAGCGCTTATCCTACGGGACAGGCGGCTAGCGGCTCCTACGAGCAGTACTTC. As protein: CASSAYPTGQAASGSYEQYF. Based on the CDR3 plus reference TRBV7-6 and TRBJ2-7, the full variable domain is GAGVSQSPRYKVTKRGQDVALRCDPISGHVSLYWYRQALGQGPEFLTYFNYEAQQDKSGLPNDRFSAERPEGSISTLTIQRTEQRDSAMYRCASSAYPTGQAASGSYEQYFGPGTRLTVT.

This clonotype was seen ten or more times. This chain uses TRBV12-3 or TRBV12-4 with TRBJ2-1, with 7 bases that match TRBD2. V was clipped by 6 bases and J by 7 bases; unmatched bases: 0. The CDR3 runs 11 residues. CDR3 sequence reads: CASRLANEQFF. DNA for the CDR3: TGTGCCAGCAGACTAGCGAATGAGCAGTTCTTC.

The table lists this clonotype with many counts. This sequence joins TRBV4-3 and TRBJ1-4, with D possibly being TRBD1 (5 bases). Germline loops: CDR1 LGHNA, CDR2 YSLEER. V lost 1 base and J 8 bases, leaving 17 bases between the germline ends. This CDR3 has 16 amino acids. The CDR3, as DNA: TGCGCCAGCAGCCAAGTTGGGGCCCTCCCGAGGGAAAAACTGTTTTTT. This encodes CASSQVGALPREKLFF.

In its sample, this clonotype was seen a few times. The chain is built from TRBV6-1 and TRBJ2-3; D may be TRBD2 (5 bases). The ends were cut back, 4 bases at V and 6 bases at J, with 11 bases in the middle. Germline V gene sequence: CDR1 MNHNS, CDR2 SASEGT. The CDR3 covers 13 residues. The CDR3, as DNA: TGTGCCAGCAGTGCCTCATTAGCGGATACGCAGTATTTT. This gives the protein CASSASLADTQYF.

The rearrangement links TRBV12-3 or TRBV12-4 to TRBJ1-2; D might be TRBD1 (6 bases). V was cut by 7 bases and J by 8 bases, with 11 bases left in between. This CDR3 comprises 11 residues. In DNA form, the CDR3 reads TGTGCCAGCACAACGGGGGGCGGCTACACCTTC. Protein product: CASTTGGGYTF.

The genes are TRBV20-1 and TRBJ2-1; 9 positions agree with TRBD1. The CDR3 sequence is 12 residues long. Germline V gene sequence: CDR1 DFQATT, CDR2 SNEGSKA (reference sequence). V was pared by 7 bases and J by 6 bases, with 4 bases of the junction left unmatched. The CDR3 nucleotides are TGCAGTGTACAGGGGGCCTTCAATGAGCAGTTCTTC. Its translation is CSVQGAFNEQFF.

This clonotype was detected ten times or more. This CDR3 is CASSPRDRGLQPQHF. The CDR3 nucleotides read TGTGCCAGCAGTCCCCGGGACAGGGGGCTCCAGCCCCAGCATTTT. The chain carries TRBV12-3 or TRBV12-4 and TRBJ1-5; 12 bases are shared with TRBD1. The CDR3 totals 15 residues. Germline trimming cut 5 bases from V and 7 bases from J; bases unmatched to any gene: 6.

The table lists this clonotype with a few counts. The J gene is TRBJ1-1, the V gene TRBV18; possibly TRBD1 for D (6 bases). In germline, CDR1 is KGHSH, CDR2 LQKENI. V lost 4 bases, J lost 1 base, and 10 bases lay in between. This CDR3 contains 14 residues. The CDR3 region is CASSLQGSNTEAFF. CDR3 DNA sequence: TGTGCCAGCTCACTGCAGGGGTCGAACACTGAAGCTTTCTTT.

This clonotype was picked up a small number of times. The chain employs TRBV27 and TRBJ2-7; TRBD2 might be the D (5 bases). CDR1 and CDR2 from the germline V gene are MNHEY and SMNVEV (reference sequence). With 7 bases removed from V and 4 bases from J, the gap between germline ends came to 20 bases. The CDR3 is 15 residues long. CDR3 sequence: CASTYRPSPGYEQYF. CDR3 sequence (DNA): TGTGCCAGCACTTACCGCCCCTCCCCGGGGTACGAGCAGTACTTC.

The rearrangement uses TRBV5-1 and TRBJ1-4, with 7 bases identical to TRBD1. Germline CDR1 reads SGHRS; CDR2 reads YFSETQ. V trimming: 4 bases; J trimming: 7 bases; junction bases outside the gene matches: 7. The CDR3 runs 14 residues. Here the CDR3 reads CASSRTGEREKLFF. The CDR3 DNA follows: TGCGCCAGCAGCCGAACAGGGGAGCGTGAAAAACTGTTTTTT. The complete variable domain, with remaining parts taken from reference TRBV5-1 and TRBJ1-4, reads KAGVTQTPRYLIKTRGQQVTLSCSPISGHRSVSWYQQTPGQGLQFLFEYFSETQRNKGNFPGRFSGRQFSNSRSEMNVSTLELGDSALYLCASSRTGEREKLFFGSGTQLSVL.

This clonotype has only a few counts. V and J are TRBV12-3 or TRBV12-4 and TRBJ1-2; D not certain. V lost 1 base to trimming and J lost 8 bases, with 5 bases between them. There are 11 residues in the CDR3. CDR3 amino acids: CASSLGPGYTF. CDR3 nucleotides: TGTGCCAGCAGTTTAGGCCCCGGCTACACCTTC.

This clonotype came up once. The CDR3 DNA reads TGCAGTGCTAGAGATCCACTAGCGGGAGGGCCGCGTGAGACCCAGTACTTC. Translated, it gives CSARDPLAGGPRETQYF. The V call is TRBV20-1, the J call TRBJ2-5, with 13 nucleotides matching TRBD2. CDR1 and CDR2 from the germline V gene are DFQATT and SNEGSKA (reference sequence). Trimming removed 0 bases from V and 5 bases from J; junction bases left unmatched: 9. The CDR3 length is 17 residues.

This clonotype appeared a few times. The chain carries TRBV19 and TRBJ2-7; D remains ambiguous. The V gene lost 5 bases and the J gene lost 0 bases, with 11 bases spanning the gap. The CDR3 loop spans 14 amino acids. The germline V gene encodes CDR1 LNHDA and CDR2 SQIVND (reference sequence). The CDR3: CASSLLGTSYEQYF. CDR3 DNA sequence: TGTGCCAGTAGTCTCCTGGGTACCTCCTACGAGCAGTACTTC.

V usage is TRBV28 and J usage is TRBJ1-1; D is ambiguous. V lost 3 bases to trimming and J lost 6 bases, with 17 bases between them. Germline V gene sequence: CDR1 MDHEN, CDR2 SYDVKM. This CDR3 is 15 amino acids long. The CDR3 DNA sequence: TGTGCCAGCAGTTTTGGCCCTCCGGGGTACGCTGAAGCTTTCTTT. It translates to CASSFGPPGYAEAFF.

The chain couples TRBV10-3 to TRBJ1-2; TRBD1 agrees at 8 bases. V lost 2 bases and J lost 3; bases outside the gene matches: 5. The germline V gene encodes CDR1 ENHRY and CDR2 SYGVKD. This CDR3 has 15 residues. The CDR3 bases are TGTGCCATCAGTGAGCCGACAGGGGTTGACTATGGCTACACCTTC. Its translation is CAISEPTGVDYGYTF.

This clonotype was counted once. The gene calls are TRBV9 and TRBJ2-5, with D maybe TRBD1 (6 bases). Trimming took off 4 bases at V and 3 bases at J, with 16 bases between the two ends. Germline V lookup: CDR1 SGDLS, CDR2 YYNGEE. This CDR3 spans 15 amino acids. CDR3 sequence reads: CASSSPEDSKETQYF. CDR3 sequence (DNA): TGTGCCAGCAGCTCCCCGGAGGACAGTAAAGAGACCCAGTACTTC.

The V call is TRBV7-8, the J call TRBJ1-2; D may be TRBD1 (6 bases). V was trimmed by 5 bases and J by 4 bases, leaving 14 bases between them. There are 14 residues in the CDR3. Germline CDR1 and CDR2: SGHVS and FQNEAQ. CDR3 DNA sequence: TGTGCCAGCAGCCCAGGGGATCGGGCCTATGGCTACACCTTC. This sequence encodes CASSPGDRAYGYTF.

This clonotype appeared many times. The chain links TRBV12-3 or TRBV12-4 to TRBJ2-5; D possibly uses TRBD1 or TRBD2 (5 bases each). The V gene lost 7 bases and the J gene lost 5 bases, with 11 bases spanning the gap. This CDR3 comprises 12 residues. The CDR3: CASKFWGETQYF. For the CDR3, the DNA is TGTGCCAGCAAGTTTTGGGGGGAGACCCAGTACTTC.

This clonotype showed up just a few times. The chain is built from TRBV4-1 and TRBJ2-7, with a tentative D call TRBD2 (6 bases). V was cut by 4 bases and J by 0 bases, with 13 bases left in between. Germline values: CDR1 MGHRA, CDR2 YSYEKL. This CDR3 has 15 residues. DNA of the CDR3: TGCGCCAGCAGCCTCGCGCGGGGCATCTCCTACGAGCAGTACTTC. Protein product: CASSLARGISYEQYF.

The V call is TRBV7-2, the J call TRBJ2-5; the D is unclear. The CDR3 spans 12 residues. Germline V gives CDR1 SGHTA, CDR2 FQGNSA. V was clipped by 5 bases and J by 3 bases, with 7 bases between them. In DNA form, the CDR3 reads TGTGCCAGCAGCCCAAGGAAAGAGACCCAGTACTTC. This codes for CASSPRKETQYF.

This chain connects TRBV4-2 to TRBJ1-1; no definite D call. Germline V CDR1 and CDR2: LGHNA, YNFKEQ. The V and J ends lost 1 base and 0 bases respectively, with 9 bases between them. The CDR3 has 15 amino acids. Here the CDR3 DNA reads TGTGCCAGCAGCCAAGGGTCCTCCATGAACACTGAAGCTTTCTTT. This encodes CASSQGSSMNTEAFF.

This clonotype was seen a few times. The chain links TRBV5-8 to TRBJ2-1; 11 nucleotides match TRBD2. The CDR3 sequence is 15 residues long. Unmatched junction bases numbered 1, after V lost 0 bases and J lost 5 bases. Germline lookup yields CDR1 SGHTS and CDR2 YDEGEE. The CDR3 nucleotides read TGTGCCAGCAGCTTGGGACTAGCGGGACACAATGAGCAGTTCTTC. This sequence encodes CASSLGLAGHNEQFF. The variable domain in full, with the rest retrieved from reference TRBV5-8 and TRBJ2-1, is EAGVTQSPTHLIKTRGQQATLRCSPISGHTSVYWYQQALGLGLQFLLWYDEGEERNRGNFPPRFSGRQFPNYSSELNVNALELEDSALYLCASSLGLAGHNEQFFGPGTRLTVL.

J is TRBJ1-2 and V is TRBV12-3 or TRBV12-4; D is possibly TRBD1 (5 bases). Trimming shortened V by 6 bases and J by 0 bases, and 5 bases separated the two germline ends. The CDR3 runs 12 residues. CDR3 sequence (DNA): TGTGCCAGCAGGGGGCCTAACTATGGCTACACCTTC. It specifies CASRGPNYGYTF.

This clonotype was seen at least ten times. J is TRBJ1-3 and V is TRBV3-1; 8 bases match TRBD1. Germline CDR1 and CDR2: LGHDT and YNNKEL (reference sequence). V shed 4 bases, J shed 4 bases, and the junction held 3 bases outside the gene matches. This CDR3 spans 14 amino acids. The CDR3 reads CASSPGTGGNTIYF. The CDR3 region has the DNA TGTGCCAGCAGCCCAGGGACAGGCGGAAACACCATATATTTT. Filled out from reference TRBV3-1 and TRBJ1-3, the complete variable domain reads DTAVSQTPKYLVTQMGNDKSIKCEQNLGHDTMYWYKQDSKKFLKIMFSYNNKELIINETVPNRFSPKSPDKAHLNLHINSLELGDSAVYFCASSPGTGGNTIYFGEGSWLTVV.